This T cell receptor (beta chain) was captured by sequencing in a study of CD8 T cells in Susac syndrome. Whole-study results and caveats: An acknowledgment was made by the study that its TCR sequencing and HLA analysis involved relatively few individuals.

TCR beta sequences were obtained from blood CD8+ and CD4+ T cells. CD8+ and CD4+ T cells were negatively isolated; TEMRA cells were FACS-enriched. Random hexamers primed reverse transcription of about 0.45 to 1 ug RNA. TCRdb ran MiXCR on the immunoSEQ multiplex PCR reads and lists one entry per CDR3 protein. The repertoire holds about 76,000 distinct CDR3 sequences, with roughly nine tenths as singletons. Regarding this clonotype: Its antigen is still unknown.

The V and J ends lost 2 bases and 0 bases respectively, with 14 bases between them. This CDR3 has 16 residues. CDR1 and CDR2 (germline): SGHNT, YYREEE (reference sequence). The receptor comes from a human donor with multiple sclerosis. The specimen was CD8+ T cells from PBMCs. The chain joins TRBV5-4 to TRBJ1-1, with D hard to call. The DNA for the CDR3 is TGTGCCAGCAGCTTCCCCGGTATGGCGCTGAACACTGAAGCTTTCTTT. This translates into CASSFPGMALNTEAFF. Using reference TRBV5-4 and TRBJ1-1 for the parts outside the CDR3, the full variable domain is ETGVTQSPTHLIKTRGQQVTLRCSSQSGHNTVSWYQQALGQGPQFIFQYYREEENGRGNFPPRFSGLQFPNYSSELNVNALELDDSALYLCASSFPGMALNTEAFFGQGTRLTVV.